This passage covers 12 T cell receptor beta chains from one sample sequenced in a study of beta chain features in type 1 diabetes. Of the isolated RNA, all was reverse transcribed, and so the sequenced material was expressed TCRB transcripts. Assay: immunoSEQ multiplex PCR; the TCRdb copy retains only in-frame clones and omits some. The sample lists under 250,000 clones, 13% to 15% occurring once. The material sequenced was naive CD4+ T cells from blood. These receptors were obtained from a woman aged 40 to 55 in good health.

This chain connects TRBV10-3 to TRBJ2-3; D possibly corresponds to TRBD2 (7 bases). Trimming pared 8 bases from V and 1 base from J, leaving 13 bases between. Germline CDR1 ENHRY, CDR2 SYGVKD. This CDR3 has 14 amino acids. CDR3 residues: CAIEGGQGTDTQYF. In nucleotides, the CDR3 is TGTGCCATCGAGGGGGGGCAAGGCACAGATACGCAGTATTTT.

The chain links TRBV11-2 to TRBJ2-5; 8 positions agree with TRBD2. Germline assignment: CDR1 SGHAT and CDR2 FQNNGV. CDR3 size: 14 residues. Trimming removed 4 bases from V and 7 bases from J; junction bases left unmatched: 8. The DNA of the CDR3 is TGTGCCAGCAGCTCCTTGAGCGGGGGATGGACCCAGTACTTC. Its translation is CASSSLSGGWTQYF.

The V gene is TRBV11-2, the J gene TRBJ1-6; tentative D call: TRBD1 (5 bases). The V gene lost 3 bases and the J gene lost 7 bases, with 13 bases spanning the gap. This CDR3 spans 15 amino acids. CDR1 and CDR2 from the germline V gene are SGHAT and FQNNGV. The CDR3 here is CASSFQGHLNSPLHF. In nucleotides, the CDR3 is TGTGCCAGCAGCTTTCAGGGCCACTTAAATTCACCCCTCCACTTT.

This chain joins TRBV5-4 and TRBJ1-2, with 7 positions matching TRBD1. Germline trimming cut 0 bases from V and 4 bases from J; bases unmatched to any gene: 9. Germline V gene lookup returns CDR1 SGHNT and CDR2 YYREEE (reference sequence). This CDR3 region has 16 residues. CDR3 protein: CASSLAPAGGFYGYTF. DNA for the CDR3: TGTGCCAGCAGCTTGGCCCCGGCAGGGGGTTTCTATGGCTACACCTTC.

This chain uses TRBV6-1 with TRBJ1-6, with D unclear. V lost 1 base and J 4 bases, leaving 11 bases between the germline ends. This CDR3 has 16 residues. The germline V gene encodes CDR1 MNHNS and CDR2 SASEGT. In nucleotides, the CDR3 is TGTGCCAGCAGTGAAGACGGGAGCTCTTATAATTCACCCCTCCACTTT. Protein: CASSEDGSSYNSPLHF.

This clone has more than one count but fewer than ten. The V call is TRBV7-2, the J call TRBJ1-6; D is ambiguous. The CDR3 is 12 residues long. Per germline, CDR1 SGHTA and CDR2 FQGNSA. With 5 bases removed from V and 8 bases from J, the gap between germline ends came to 7 bases. This CDR3 is CASSRRDSPLHF. The CDR3 nucleotides read TGTGCCAGCAGCCGGAGGGATTCACCCCTCCACTTT.

The sample holds a few counts of this clone. This chain links TRBV5-4 with TRBJ2-5; TRBD2 matches at 9 bases. The CDR3 is 17 amino acids. Trimming cost V 0 bases and J 2 bases; bases outside gene matches: 8. The germline V gene has CDR1 SGHNT and CDR2 YYREEE (reference sequence). CDR3 coding DNA: TGTGCCAGCAGCTTGGAGCCCCGGCTAGCGGGACAAGAGACCCAGTACTTC. Encoded protein: CASSLEPRLAGQETQYF.

J is TRBJ2-2 and V is TRBV27; 9 bases agree with TRBD2. CDR1 and CDR2 from the germline V gene are MNHEY and SMNVEV (reference sequence). V was pared by 3 bases and J by 0 bases, with 5 bases of the junction left unmatched. The CDR3 contains 17 residues. The CDR3 sequence is CASSFMVAGANTGELFF. CDR3 nucleotide sequence: TGTGCCAGCAGTTTCATGGTAGCGGGGGCGAACACCGGGGAGCTGTTTTTT.

This clone has more than one count but fewer than ten. V and J are TRBV7-6 and TRBJ1-1; D is unresolved. CDR3 size: 15 residues. Germline assignment: CDR1 SGHVS and CDR2 FNYEAQ. Deletions cut 3 bases from V and 6 bases from J, with 17 bases between. The CDR3 nucleotides are TGTGCCAGCAGCTTGTACACTGGGCAATACTCTGAAGCTTTCTTT. It codes for CASSLYTGQYSEAFF.

The chain couples TRBV7-6 to TRBJ2-2; 8 nucleotides line up with TRBD2. The germline V gene encodes CDR1 SGHVS and CDR2 FNYEAQ. The CDR3 has 17 amino acids. Trimming removed 5 bases from V and 0 bases from J; junction bases left unmatched: 8. The CDR3 protein is CASSPTGGASNTGELFF. As DNA, the CDR3 is TGTGCCAGCAGCCCCACCGGGGGGGCCTCGAACACCGGGGAGCTGTTTTTT.

This clone was seen a handful of times. The rearrangement joins TRBV6-1 to TRBJ1-2; D remains ambiguous. The CDR3 is 15 residues long. The germline V and J ends were trimmed by 0 bases and 2 bases, with 10 bases remaining between them. In germline, CDR1 is MNHNS, CDR2 SASEGT. The CDR3 nucleotides read TGTGCCAGCAGTGAAGCAGGGAGTCCCAACTATGGCTACACCTTC. It is translated as CASSEAGSPNYGYTF.

This clone was found a few times. This chain links TRBV5-1 with TRBJ2-2, with a tentative D call TRBD2 (5 bases). Trimming shortened V by 1 base and J by 4 bases, and 17 bases separated the two germline ends. CDR1 is SGHRS, CDR2 YFSETQ, per germline. The CDR3 is 17 amino acids. The CDR3 DNA follows: TGCGCCAGCAGCTTGCTAAGCGGCGGCCTAAGCACCGGGGAGCTGTTTTTT. Protein sequence: CASSLLSGGLSTGELFF.